This T cell receptor beta chain was documented in a study of T cells after yellow fever vaccination. As for the study in general: Preparation used SMART-Seq v4 Ultra Low Input for the low-cell-number fractions.

Ten or more counts support this clonotype. Generation of TCR cDNA used 5'RACE template switching (which added a universal primer site and UMIs). TCRdb re-derived calls from the 5' RACE reads in MiXCR, one entry per CDR3 protein. The repertoire holds approximately 300,000 distinct CDR3 sequences, with roughly 8.7% as singletons. The V and J ends lost 7 bases and 1 base, in that order; junction bases with no gene match: 14. CDR1 and CDR2 (germline): SQVTM, ANQGSEA. The CDR3 is made up of 17 amino acids. Specimen: PBMCs, collected on the day of the first yellow fever vaccination. This chain links TRBV29-1 with TRBJ2-1; 9 nucleotides align to TRBD1. This clonotype was obtained from a man aged 18 to 30 who received the YFV17D yellow fever vaccine. This CDR3 is CSADIIGQGYSYNEQFF. CDR3 coding DNA: TGCAGCGCCGACATAATCGGACAGGGGTATTCCTACAATGAGCAGTTCTTC.